This TCR beta chain was obtained from a study of blood T cell repertoires in COVID-19 (TCRdb year 2020). About the full investigation: Samples from collaborators originated in the United States, Italy and Spain and spanned both the acute and convalescent phases of COVID-19. The material from the prospective study consisted of cDNA or gDNA derived from T cells, B-cell-depleted T cells, or PBMCs. Subjects who had been exposed to COVID-19, were actively infected with it, or had recovered from it provided the deeply sampled blood TCRbeta repertoires that made up the dataset. The repertoires were released in a freely available public database meant as a resource for research on the immune response to SARS-CoV-2. The samples were drawn from the first 160 participants of the ongoing ImmuneRACE study and from 1,254 subjects provided by 6 global collaborators. Sample metadata almost always included a de-identified subject ID, COVID-19 status, age in years and sex. Where HLA class I and class II types were available, the types were taken from metadata supplied by the sample provider, not from assay-based typing. The study at large found these results: How much clinical and demographic metadata was included differed by source and by participant, and the metadata was provided uncurated.

Details on this clone: Its target antigen remains unknown. The input lacks base qualities; no much larger clone sits a single base away.

TCRbeta CDR3 regions were amplified from genomic DNA by means of the immunoSEQ Assay, a bias-controlled multiplex PCR. Processing in the source paper ran as follows. Nucleated cell counts per sample were estimated from amplification of reference gene primers within the assay. Sequence reads were collapsed and filtered to measure the absolute abundance of every unique TCRbeta CDR3 rearrangement. For each sample, productive Simpson clonality was calculated by taking the square root of Simpson's diversity index across productive rearrangements. TCRdb's version of the immuneACCESS table is confined to in-frame rearrangements and falls short of the full clone set. An unresolved V gene accounts for under half of the shortfall where checked; the remainder is of unknown origin. Clonal size and the V and J genes are those of that table, whereas D and trimming came from the DNA. Recorded for this sample are 150,000 to 200,000 clones; approximately 83% of them occurred a single time. The ten largest clones capture about 8.2% of the sample.

V is clipped by 7 bases and J by 0 bases, and the sequence between their germline boundaries is 13 bases long. From a lookup of the germline V gene, CDR1 and CDR2 are MDHEN and SYDVKM. From the cysteine up to the phenylalanine, the CDR3 has a length of 15 residues. Left in the record is the CDR3 DNA by itself, 45 bases read in frame from the first base. Collaborating institutions collected whole blood in K2EDTA tubes following their own protocols. For TCRbeta analysis, collaborators shipped samples as frozen whole blood, isolated PBMCs, or DNA extracted from either of those sample types. The chain links TRBV28 with TRBJ1-3; D gene: possibly TRBD1, on 6 matching bases. The TCR sequence derives from a man aged 60 to 75 with acute or convalescent COVID-19. The specimen sequenced was peripheral blood. At the DNA level, the sequence is TGTGCCAGCAAACCACAGGGCTCCTCTGGAAACACCATATATTTT. It codes for CASKPQGSSGNTIYF.